This section outlines one T cell receptor beta chain sequence together with its context. This clonotype has just a few counts. The antigen it binds to is not known. No much larger clone is present one base from it, and per-base qualities are unavailable. The sample's treatment or condition label, in plain terms: allogeneic hematopoietic cell transplantation with graft depleted of TCRalphabeta T cells and CD19 B cells. Transplant recipients were children who received TCRalphabeta/CD19-depleted allogeneic hematopoietic cell grafts. Libraries were built with PCR. TCRdb records Illumina HiSeq 2500 as the sequencer. TCR libraries were prepared with molecular barcoding, using unique molecular identifiers to normalize TCRbeta repertoire quantification. The public reads were quality trimmed at Q25 with fastp and then assembled into clones with MiXCR by TCRdb, keeping productive beta chains. CDR3 protein sequences are deduplicated, and each keeps its most common genes and DNA. Here the sample has around 230,000 distinct CDR3 sequences; about 15% occur a single time. The ten largest clones add up to about two fifths of the sample.

Trimming costs V 3 bases and J 1 base, and their ends lie 15 bases apart. The germline V gene (reference sequence) yields LNHDA for CDR1 and SQIVND for CDR2. The CDR3 measures 16 amino acids from cysteine to phenylalanine. The only DNA kept is the CDR3, 48 bases in frame from the first base. The data were taken from a study of T-cell reconstitution after alpha-beta-depleted transplantation in children (dated by TCRdb to 2016 to 2018). Context from the whole study: Using TCR repertoire profiling, the study quantitatively followed how T-cell immune reconstitution unfolded in children after TCRalphabeta/CD19-depleted allogeneic hematopoietic cell transplantation.

What the research found in general, with its limitations: Apparently early alphabetaT-cell count recovery about two months after transplant reportedly relied on only several hundred rapidly expanded clones derived from non-depleted graft cells. The high TCRbeta diversity at day 60 in some patients was ascribed to recipient T cells and intrathymic progenitors that had survived conditioning. The frequencies of hyperexpanded clones fell over the following months, and after one year, T-cell counts and TCRbeta diversity were mostly attributed to newly produced T cells.

The chain was built from TRBV19 and TRBJ1-1, and possibly TRBD1, on 5 matching bases. The sample here was PBMCs, mostly from graft donor cells, taken 360 days after TCRalphabeta/CD19-depleted stem cell transplant. The TCR originated in a male patient aged 2 to 10 who had a stem cell transplant for acute lymphoblastic leukemia, so the T cells may come from the graft donor. The DNA sequence reads TGTGCCAGTAGTATTCGTAGAGGGGCGGGGAACACTGAAGCTTTCTTT. This yields the protein CASSIRRGAGNTEAFF.